The next 26 T cell receptor beta chains were all read from a single sample in a study of T cells in Graves' hyperthyroidism and ophthalmopathy. There were TCR beta CDR3 regions amplified from RNA transcripts. Carried out on the TCR CDR3, a first-round RT-PCR used the HTBI primer set. TCRdb re-called the multiplex PCR reads through MiXCR, storing one row per CDR3 protein. The sample carries just under 750,000 distinct CDR3 sequences, approximately 36% recorded once. The material sequenced was blood. These receptors came from a woman between 40 and 55 years old with Graves' hyperthyroidism.

In this sample, this clonotype turned up many times. The chain uses TRBV2 and TRBJ1-5, with a possible D match to TRBD1 (6 bases). Germline loops: CDR1 SNHLY, CDR2 FYNNEI. The CDR3 contains 13 residues. Trimming left V 4 bases short and J 5 bases short, with 9 bases between. CDR3 nucleotides: TGTGCCAGCAGTGGGTACAGGGATCAGCCCCAGCATTTT. The encoded protein is CASSGYRDQPQHF.

The V call is TRBV7-2, the J call TRBJ2-2, with 8 bases identical to TRBD2. Germline CDR1 and CDR2: SGHTA and FQGNSA. The J segment lost 6 bases and the V segment lost 3 bases, leaving 9 bases of the junction unmatched. There are 16 residues in the CDR3. CDR3 in DNA: TGTGCCAGCAGCTTGCTGGCGGGGGGATTGCCCGGGGAGCTGTTTTTT. This codes for CASSLLAGGLPGELFF.

In its sample, this clonotype was seen a few times. V usage is TRBV20-1 and J usage is TRBJ2-5, with D perhaps matching TRBD1 (5 bases). The CDR3 runs to 14 residues. The V and J ends lost 0 bases and 3 bases respectively, with 11 bases between them. Germline V gene data show CDR1 as DFQATT and CDR2 as SNEGSKA (reference sequence). CDR3 nucleotides: TGCAGTGCTAGAGATATAGCAGGGAAAGAGACCCAGTACTTC. Translating it yields CSARDIAGKETQYF.

This clonotype appeared a few times. The chain joins TRBV7-9 to TRBJ1-2; TRBD1 aligns across 7 bases. This CDR3 has 13 residues. CDR1 is SEHNR, CDR2 FQNEAQ, per germline (reference sequence). V lost 5 bases and J lost 9; bases outside the gene matches: 9. CDR3 nucleotide sequence: TGTGCCAGCAGCCCGCGGACAGGTTGGAGCTACACCTTC. This translates into CASSPRTGWSYTF.

The J gene is TRBJ1-4, the V gene TRBV7-9; 12 bases are shared with TRBD1. V gave up 5 bases and J gave up 8 bases; unmatched junction bases: 6. CDR1 is SEHNR and CDR2 is FQNEAQ in the germline V gene (reference sequence). CDR3 length: 15 amino acids. The CDR3 here is CASSRGTGGQEKLFF. The CDR3 DNA is TGTGCCAGCAGCAGAGGGACAGGGGGCCAGGAAAAACTGTTTTTT. Filled out from reference TRBV7-9 and TRBJ1-4, the complete variable domain reads DTGVSQNPRHKITKRGQNVTFRCDPISEHNRLYWYRQTLGQGPEFLTYFQNEAQLEKSRLLSDRFSAERPKGSFSTLEIQRTEQGDSAMYLCASSRGTGGQEKLFFGSGTQLSVL.

The chain links TRBV18 to TRBJ2-5, with D hard to call. The V gene's germline CDR1 is KGHSH and CDR2 LQKENI. This CDR3 is built from 15 residues. The V end lost 0 bases, the J end lost 5 bases, and 13 bases lay between the germline ends. In DNA form, the CDR3 reads TGTGCCAGCTCACCACCACCTCTGGGTGGCGAGACCCAGTACTTC. It specifies CASSPPPLGGETQYF. The full variable domain, its missing parts supplied by reference TRBV18 and TRBJ2-5, is NAGVMQNPRHLVRRRGQEARLRCSPMKGHSHVYWYRQLPEEGLKFMVYLQKENIIDESGMPKERFSAEFPKEGPSILRIQQVVRGDSAAYFCASSPPPLGGETQYFGPGTRLLVL.

The rearrangement joins TRBV5-5 to TRBJ2-2; D not resolved. The length of the CDR3 is 16 residues. CDR1 is SGHKS and CDR2 is YYEKEE in the germline V gene (reference sequence). Trimming removed 4 bases at V and 4 bases at J, with 17 bases between. CDR3 residues: CASSRVVGVRTGELFF. CDR3 nucleotide sequence: TGTGCCAGCAGCCGCGTGGTTGGTGTTCGCACCGGGGAGCTGTTTTTT.

A few counts support this clonotype. The J gene is TRBJ2-5, the V gene TRBV5-5; the D is unclear. The CDR3 sequence is 15 residues long. V dropped 2 bases and J dropped 4 bases, with 15 bases sitting between them. Germline values: CDR1 SGHKS, CDR2 YYEKEE (reference sequence). CDR3 coding DNA: TGTGCCAGCAGCTTCGATGCACCCCGTACAGAGACCCAGTACTTC. Its protein product is CASSFDAPRTETQYF.

This chain connects TRBV7-9 to TRBJ1-6; 7 nucleotides align to TRBD1. Per germline, CDR1 SEHNR and CDR2 FQNEAQ (reference sequence). V lost 2 bases and J lost 7; bases outside the gene matches: 8. The CDR3 covers 16 residues. CDR3 DNA: TGTGCCAGCAGCTTAAGTACAGGGGCTGGGAATTCACCCCTCCACTTT. Amino acid sequence: CASSLSTGAGNSPLHF.

V is TRBV2 and J is TRBJ2-2; TRBD1 is a possible D gene (5 bases). Trimming cost V 4 bases and J 0 bases, with 21 bases left between them. In germline, CDR1 is SNHLY, CDR2 FYNNEI. The CDR3 runs to 19 residues. CDR3 region: CASSARPGWGSANTGELFF. CDR3 nucleotide sequence: TGTGCCAGCAGTGCCCGTCCGGGTTGGGGCTCCGCGAACACCGGGGAGCTGTTTTTT.

Comments on this clonotype: A much larger clonotype is one base distant, so this may be a read error. The rearrangement joins TRBV19 to TRBJ1-2; D not resolved. V lost 7 bases and J 4 bases, leaving 13 bases between the germline ends. Per germline, CDR1 LNHDA and CDR2 SQIVND (reference sequence). The CDR3 consists of 13 residues. Written as DNA, the CDR3 is TGTGCCAGTATGGCAGGAAGGGCCTATGGCTACACCTTC. It is translated as CASMAGRAYGYTF.

Many counts were recorded for this clonotype. The chain couples TRBV7-2 to TRBJ1-5; tentatively, D is TRBD1 (5 bases). Germline V CDR1 and CDR2: SGHTA, FQGNSA. The CDR3 is 15 amino acids. Trimming left V 5 bases short and J 0 bases short, with 11 bases between. The chain's CDR3 is CASSPGGVSNQPQHF. The CDR3 region has the DNA TGTGCCAGCAGCCCGGGGGGGGTTAGCAATCAGCCCCAGCATTTT.

Many counts were recorded for this clonotype. V is TRBV7-9 and J is TRBJ1-1; D ambiguous. This CDR3 contains 14 residues. Trimming cost V 5 bases and J 0 bases, with 10 bases left between them. Germline loops: CDR1 SEHNR, CDR2 FQNEAQ (reference sequence). CDR3 sequence reads: CASSPTKMNTEAFF. The CDR3 DNA reads TGTGCCAGCAGCCCCACCAAGATGAACACTGAAGCTTTCTTT.

This clonotype was recorded many times. The rearrangement joins TRBV7-9 to TRBJ1-2; D is possibly TRBD1 (5 bases). The CDR3 loop spans 14 amino acids. Germline V gene data show CDR1 as SEHNR and CDR2 as FQNEAQ (reference sequence). Deletions cut 3 bases from V and 4 bases from J, with 12 bases between. The CDR3 region is CASSLQGSGYGYTF. The CDR3 region has the DNA TGTGCCAGCAGCTTGCAGGGTTCAGGCTATGGCTACACCTTC.

V gene TRBV6-5 combines with J gene TRBJ2-5; 8 bases align to TRBD2. This CDR3 contains 13 residues. Germline trimming cut 6 bases from V and 5 bases from J; bases unmatched to any gene: 5. Germline V lookup: CDR1 MNHEY, CDR2 SVGAGI. Written as DNA, the CDR3 is TGTGCCAGCAGGTCGGGGGGGATGGAGACCCAGTACTTC. It translates to CASRSGGMETQYF.

This clonotype has a count of ten or more. The chain joins TRBV7-9 to TRBJ1-2, with D possibly being TRBD1 (6 bases). Trimming took off 4 bases at V and 6 bases at J, with 21 bases between the two ends. The CDR3 totals 16 residues. Germline V gene data show CDR1 as SEHNR and CDR2 as FQNEAQ (reference sequence). The chain's CDR3 is CASSSASQGRSDGYTF. Here the CDR3 DNA reads TGTGCCAGCAGCTCGGCCTCGCAGGGGCGTTCCGATGGCTACACCTTC.

This clonotype was seen at least ten times. The chain's CDR3 is CASRGGASSYNSPLHF. CDR3 nucleotide sequence: TGTGCCAGCAGGGGAGGGGCGAGCTCCTATAATTCACCCCTCCACTTT. The rearrangement links TRBV7-2 to TRBJ1-6, with TRBD1 as a possible D gene (5 bases). Germline V gene sequence: CDR1 SGHTA, CDR2 FQGNSA. V lost 6 bases and J lost 0, with 12 bases in between. The CDR3 is 16 residues long.

Comment on this clonotype: The germline gene is not matched at one end of the junction; a read error may be the cause. The V gene is TRBV7-9, the J gene TRBJ2-7; D may be TRBD1 (7 bases). There are 15 residues in the CDR3. Germline CDR1 is SEHNR and CDR2 is FQNEAQ (reference sequence). The CDR3 here is CANSQGGVYTYEQYF. DNA for the CDR3: TGTGCCAACAGCCAGGGGGGAGTGTACACCTACGAGCAGTACTTC.

This chain uses TRBV7-9 with TRBJ2-5, with TRBD1 matching over 7 bases. Germline CDR1 and CDR2: SEHNR and FQNEAQ (reference sequence). Unmatched junction bases numbered 6, after V lost 3 bases and J lost 5 bases. CDR3 length: 14 residues. The CDR3: CASSFQGRGETQYF. The DNA of the CDR3 is TGTGCCAGCAGCTTCCAGGGCAGGGGGGAGACCCAGTACTTC.

Remarks on this clonotype: A much larger clone is a single base away; this may be a read error. The J gene is TRBJ1-2, the V gene TRBV11-3; D unresolved. Germline loops: CDR1 SGHNT, CDR2 YENEEA. The CDR3 is made up of 11 amino acids. The ends were cut back, 6 bases at V and 10 bases at J, with 12 bases in the middle. In DNA form, the CDR3 reads TGTGCCAGCAGTTTTCTTACCAACTACACCTTC. Amino acid sequence: CASSFLTNYTF.

The chain has TRBV25-1 and TRBJ2-7; TRBD2 might be the D (6 bases). CDR3 length equals 11 residues. Germline values: CDR1 MGHDK, CDR2 SYGVNS. V was shortened by 8 bases and J by 9 bases, with 14 bases between the two germline ends. This CDR3 is CASQGLHMQYF. Here the CDR3 DNA reads TGTGCCAGCCAGGGACTCCACATGCAGTACTTC.

This clonotype was observed at least ten times. The chain has TRBV29-1 and TRBJ2-7; D unresolved. Germline loops: CDR1 SQVTM, CDR2 ANQGSEA. The CDR3 sequence is 13 residues long. V was trimmed by 4 bases and J by 0 bases, leaving 10 bases between them. DNA for the CDR3: TGCAGCGTTGCTGGGCGGTTCTCCTACGAGCAGTACTTC. This sequence encodes CSVAGRFSYEQYF.

There are a few counts of this clonotype. The V call is TRBV7-2, the J call TRBJ1-3; a possible D gene is TRBD1 (5 bases). The CDR3 sequence is 16 residues long. Trimming took 1 base from V and 2 from J, leaving 12 bases between them. The germline CDR1 and CDR2 sequences are SGHTA and FQGNSA. The CDR3 bases are TGTGCCAGCAGCTTAGATCCCTCAGGGACTGGAAACACCATATATTTT. Its protein product is CASSLDPSGTGNTIYF.

The sample holds many counts of this clonotype. This chain joins TRBV20-1 and TRBJ2-7; no reliable D call. CDR3 length: 11 residues. The ends were cut back, 0 bases at V and 3 bases at J, with 3 bases in the middle. CDR1 is DFQATT, CDR2 SNEGSKA, per germline (reference sequence). The chain's CDR3 is CSARDGYEQYF. The CDR3 bases are TGCAGTGCTAGAGATGGCTACGAGCAGTACTTC.

Concerning this clonotype: At one end, the junction sequence differs from germline, possibly due to a read error. The chain uses TRBV7-7 and TRBJ1-1; D uncertain. The germline CDR1 and CDR2 sequences are SSHAT and FNYEAQ (reference sequence). The CDR3 covers 14 residues. DNA of the CDR3: TGTGCTAGCAGCTTATTTGACCGGAGTGGTGAAGCTTTCTTT. It specifies CASSLFDRSGEAFF.

This clonotype appeared many times. V is TRBV7-2 and J is TRBJ1-2; D not certain. V lost 5 bases and J lost 3, with 16 bases in between. CDR1 is SGHTA and CDR2 is FQGNSA in the germline V gene. This CDR3 is 15 amino acids long. For the CDR3, the DNA is TGTGCCAGCAGCCCAGATAGCTTCAATTACTATGGCTACACCTTC. This sequence encodes CASSPDSFNYYGYTF.